These T cell receptor beta chains were read from a single sample in a study of beta chain features in type 1 diabetes. Measured with immunoSEQ multiplex PCR; TCRdb has only the in-frame clones, and not every one. The repertoire consists of about half a million clones, with roughly 31% occurring once and the leading ten covering almost 0.065%. Material for sequencing was naive CD4+ T cells from blood. These receptors all come from a man aged 18-30 years in good health. Both conserved end residues are part of each CDR3. A D gene is named only where the DNA matches it firmly. Only part of the rows carry a size: once, few, many, or a class if the clone is expanded.

v_gene: TRBV15
abundance: NA
d_gene: NA
j_gene: TRBJ2-1
CDR3aa: CATSRAQGTYSYNEQFF
CDR3nt: TGTGCCACCAGCAGAGCCCAGGGGACGTACTCCTACAATGAGCAGTTCTTC

v_gene: TRBV7-3
abundance: NA
d_gene: TRBD1
j_gene: TRBJ1-1
CDR3aa: CASSSTGAPEAFF
CDR3nt: TGTGCCAGCAGCTCGACAGGGGCCCCTGAAGCTTTCTTT

v_gene: TRBV30
abundance: NA
d_gene: NA
j_gene: TRBJ1-4
CDR3aa: CAWSKGQGNEKLFF
CDR3nt: TGTGCCTGGAGCAAGGGGCAGGGTAATGAAAAACTGTTTTTT

v_gene: TRBV29-1
abundance: NA
d_gene: NA
j_gene: TRBJ1-2
CDR3aa: CSVEAGDYYGYTF
CDR3nt: TGCAGCGTTGAGGCAGGGGACTACTATGGCTACACCTTC

v_gene: TRBV18
abundance: NA
d_gene: NA
j_gene: TRBJ2-1
CDR3aa: CASSRSGVGSYNEQFF
CDR3nt: TGTGCCAGCTCACGGAGCGGAGTGGGCTCCTACAATGAGCAGTTCTTC

v_gene: TRBV2
abundance: NA
d_gene: NA
j_gene: TRBJ2-2
CDR3aa: CASSFRQTLNTGELFF
CDR3nt: TGTGCCAGCAGTTTTAGACAAACGCTAAACACCGGGGAGCTGTTTTTT

v_gene: TRBV6-1
abundance: NA
d_gene: NA
j_gene: TRBJ2-1
CDR3aa: CASSEALGSYNEQFF
CDR3nt: TGTGCCAGCAGTGAAGCGCTAGGCTCCTACAATGAGCAGTTCTTC

v_gene: TRBV7-9
abundance: NA
d_gene: NA
j_gene: TRBJ2-7
CDR3aa: CASSKTSGHEQYF
CDR3nt: TGTGCCAGCAGCAAGACTAGTGGCCACGAGCAGTACTTC

v_gene: TRBV29-1
abundance: NA
d_gene: TRBD1
j_gene: TRBJ2-7
CDR3aa: CSVVETGVAYEQYF
CDR3nt: TGCAGCGTTGTAGAGACAGGGGTTGCCTACGAGCAGTACTTC

v_gene: TRBV15
abundance: NA
d_gene: NA
j_gene: TRBJ2-2
CDR3aa: CATSNYRDPVGELFF
CDR3nt: TGTGCCACCAGCAATTACCGGGACCCTGTCGGGGAGCTGTTTTTT

v_gene: TRBV7-9
abundance: few
d_gene: TRBD2
j_gene: TRBJ2-5
CDR3aa: CASSFLGSGAQYF
CDR3nt: TGTGCCAGCAGCTTTTTAGGGAGCGGGGCCCAGTACTTC

v_gene: TRBV10-3
abundance: NA
d_gene: NA
j_gene: TRBJ1-1
CDR3aa: CAISGQVGTEAFF
CDR3nt: TGTGCCATCAGTGGGCAGGTAGGCACTGAAGCTTTCTTT

v_gene: TRBV6-5
abundance: few
d_gene: NA
j_gene: TRBJ1-1
CDR3aa: CASSYSKQGGGTEAFF
CDR3nt: TGTGCCAGCAGTTACTCGAAACAGGGAGGAGGGACTGAAGCTTTCTTT

v_gene: TRBV20-1
abundance: once
d_gene: TRBD1
j_gene: TRBJ1-1
CDR3aa: CSANDRGAFF
CDR3nt: TGCAGTGCTAATGACAGGGGAGCTTTCTTT

v_gene: TRBV7-2
abundance: few
d_gene: NA
j_gene: TRBJ2-3
CDR3aa: CASSPRQGRVPDTQYF
CDR3nt: TGTGCCAGCAGCCCTAGACAGGGGAGGGTCCCAGATACGCAGTATTTT

v_gene: TRBV7-2
abundance: NA
d_gene: TRBD1
j_gene: TRBJ2-4
CDR3aa: CASSPDRVGPAQYF
CDR3nt: TGTGCCAGCAGCCCTGACAGGGTGGGGCCAGCTCAGTACTTC

v_gene: TRBV11-2
abundance: NA
d_gene: NA
j_gene: TRBJ2-5
CDR3aa: CASSSETQYF
CDR3nt: TGTGCCAGCAGCTCGGAGACCCAGTACTTC

v_gene: TRBV23-1
abundance: NA
d_gene: TRBD2
j_gene: TRBJ2-1
CDR3aa: CASSHMREGPLNEQFF
CDR3nt: TGCGCCAGCAGTCATATGAGGGAGGGCCCTCTTAATGAGCAGTTCTTC

v_gene: TRBV5-4
abundance: NA
d_gene: NA
j_gene: TRBJ2-7
CDR3aa: CASSYLTGDYEQYF
CDR3nt: TGTGCCAGCAGCTACCTTACAGGAGACTACGAGCAGTACTTC

v_gene: TRBV12-5
abundance: NA
d_gene: TRBD2
j_gene: TRBJ2-1
CDR3aa: CASGVPGLAGYNEQFF
CDR3nt: TGTGCTAGTGGTGTCCCCGGACTAGCGGGTTACAATGAGCAGTTCTTC

v_gene: TRBV25-1
abundance: NA
d_gene: TRBD2
j_gene: TRBJ2-5
CDR3aa: CASSEYAGGQETQYF
CDR3nt: TGTGCCAGCAGTGAATATGCGGGAGGGCAAGAGACCCAGTACTTC

v_gene: TRBV4-3
abundance: NA
d_gene: NA
j_gene: TRBJ2-5
CDR3aa: CASSKGVREETQYF
CDR3nt: TGCGCCAGCAGCAAGGGGGTGAGGGAAGAGACCCAGTACTTC

v_gene: TRBV18
abundance: NA
d_gene: NA
j_gene: TRBJ1-2
CDR3aa: CASSPSGSYGYTF
CDR3nt: TGTGCCAGCTCACCATCGGGATCCTATGGCTACACCTTC

v_gene: TRBV18
abundance: few
d_gene: NA
j_gene: TRBJ2-7
CDR3aa: CASSLQSSEQYF
CDR3nt: TGTGCCAGCTCACTTCAGTCCTCCGAGCAGTACTTC

v_gene: TRBV5-1
abundance: NA
d_gene: NA
j_gene: TRBJ1-1
CDR3aa: CASSLALQGETEAFF
CDR3nt: TGCGCCAGCAGCTTGGCCCTGCAGGGAGAGACTGAAGCTTTCTTT

v_gene: TRBV7-9
abundance: few
d_gene: NA
j_gene: TRBJ2-1
CDR3aa: CASTRYNEQFF
CDR3nt: TGTGCCAGCACGAGGTACAATGAGCAGTTCTTC

v_gene: TRBV6-5
abundance: NA
d_gene: NA
j_gene: TRBJ2-7
CDR3aa: CASSSGGEQYF
CDR3nt: TGTGCCAGCAGCTCCGGTGGGGAGCAGTACTTC

v_gene: TRBV25-1
abundance: NA
d_gene: TRBD1
j_gene: TRBJ1-1
CDR3aa: CASSEDRGTMNTEAFF
CDR3nt: TGTGCCAGCAGTGAGGACAGGGGAACCATGAACACTGAAGCTTTCTTT

v_gene: TRBV3-1/TRBV3-2
abundance: few
d_gene: NA
j_gene: TRBJ2-3
CDR3aa: CVGTDTQYF
CDR3nt: TGTGTTGGAACAGATACGCAGTATTTT

v_gene: TRBV7-9
abundance: few
d_gene: TRBD1
j_gene: TRBJ1-2
CDR3aa: CASSRDRGGYGYTF
CDR3nt: TGTGCCAGCAGCCGGGACAGGGGAGGCTATGGCTACACCTTC

v_gene: TRBV6-1
abundance: NA
d_gene: NA
j_gene: TRBJ2-1
CDR3aa: CASRAYNEQFF
CDR3nt: TGTGCCAGCAGAGCCTACAATGAGCAGTTCTTC

v_gene: TRBV5-1
abundance: NA
d_gene: NA
j_gene: TRBJ2-2
CDR3aa: CASSLASHGTGELFF
CDR3nt: TGCGCCAGCAGCTTGGCCAGCCACGGTACCGGGGAGCTGTTTTTT

v_gene: TRBV7-9
abundance: once
d_gene: NA
j_gene: TRBJ2-1
CDR3aa: CASSFGEYNEQFF
CDR3nt: TGTGCCAGCAGCTTTGGGGAGTACAATGAGCAGTTCTTC

v_gene: TRBV30
abundance: NA
d_gene: TRBD2
j_gene: TRBJ2-1
CDR3aa: CAWSVAPSGWNEQFF
CDR3nt: TGTGCCTGGAGTGTAGCCCCTAGCGGTTGGAATGAGCAGTTCTTC

v_gene: TRBV30
abundance: NA
d_gene: NA
j_gene: TRBJ1-1
CDR3aa: CAWGLTGEAFF
CDR3nt: TGTGCCTGGGGCCTCACAGGGGAAGCTTTCTTT

v_gene: TRBV7-2
abundance: few
d_gene: TRBD2
j_gene: TRBJ2-3
CDR3aa: CASSLAGLAGGPDTQYF
CDR3nt: TGTGCCAGCAGCTTAGCGGGACTAGCGGGAGGGCCTGATACGCAGTATTTT

v_gene: TRBV29-1
abundance: NA
d_gene: NA
j_gene: TRBJ2-7
CDR3aa: CSVVGQGNEQYF
CDR3nt: TGCAGCGTCGTAGGACAAGGGAACGAGCAGTACTTC

v_gene: TRBV5-1
abundance: few
d_gene: TRBD2
j_gene: TRBJ2-1
CDR3aa: CASRQLAHNNEQFF
CDR3nt: TGCGCCAGCAGACAACTAGCGCACAACAATGAGCAGTTCTTC

v_gene: TRBV18
abundance: NA
d_gene: NA
j_gene: TRBJ2-1
CDR3aa: CASSPSEAAYNEQFF
CDR3nt: TGTGCCAGCTCACCATCTGAGGCAGCGTACAATGAGCAGTTCTTC

v_gene: TRBV5-1
abundance: few
d_gene: TRBD1
j_gene: TRBJ1-5
CDR3aa: CASSRTGDQPQHF
CDR3nt: TGCGCCAGCAGCCGGACAGGGGATCAGCCCCAGCATTTT

v_gene: TRBV5-4
abundance: NA
d_gene: TRBD1
j_gene: TRBJ2-5
CDR3aa: CASSLVGTGPKTQYF
CDR3nt: TGTGCCAGCAGCTTGGTGGGGACAGGTCCGAAGACCCAGTACTTC

v_gene: TRBV29-1
abundance: few
d_gene: NA
j_gene: TRBJ1-1
CDR3aa: CSVGARTNTEAFF
CDR3nt: TGCAGCGTTGGCGCACGGACGAACACTGAAGCTTTCTTT

v_gene: TRBV7-9
abundance: few
d_gene: TRBD2
j_gene: TRBJ2-7
CDR3aa: CASSTGTSGSYEQYF
CDR3nt: TGTGCCAGCAGCACGGGGACTAGCGGGAGTTACGAGCAGTACTTC

v_gene: TRBV29-1
abundance: few
d_gene: TRBD2
j_gene: TRBJ2-1
CDR3aa: CSVGGLAGGIYNEQFF
CDR3nt: TGCAGCGTTGGGGGGCTAGCGGGAGGCATATACAATGAGCAGTTCTTC

v_gene: TRBV30
abundance: few
d_gene: NA
j_gene: TRBJ1-2
CDR3aa: CAWSVDGNYGYTF
CDR3nt: TGTGCCTGGAGTGTCGACGGTAACTATGGCTACACCTTC

v_gene: TRBV7-2
abundance: NA
d_gene: NA
j_gene: TRBJ1-2
CDR3aa: CASSAGALNYGYTF
CDR3nt: TGTGCCAGCAGCGCGGGGGCGCTTAACTATGGCTACACCTTC

v_gene: TRBV10-3
abundance: NA
d_gene: NA
j_gene: TRBJ2-3
CDR3aa: CAASSSTDTQYF
CDR3nt: TGTGCCGCTAGCAGTAGCACAGATACGCAGTATTTT

v_gene: TRBV4-3
abundance: NA
d_gene: TRBD2
j_gene: TRBJ2-7
CDR3aa: CASSQDRGTTYEQYF
CDR3nt: TGCGCCAGCAGCCAAGATCGCGGGACTACCTACGAGCAGTACTTC

v_gene: TRBV7-9
abundance: NA
d_gene: TRBD1
j_gene: TRBJ1-4
CDR3aa: CASRRGAANEKLFF
CDR3nt: TGTGCCAGCCGCAGGGGGGCAGCTAATGAAAAACTGTTTTTT

v_gene: TRBV12-5
abundance: few
d_gene: TRBD2
j_gene: TRBJ2-1
CDR3aa: CASGLLRGTSAYNEQFF
CDR3nt: TGTGCTAGTGGTTTGCTTCGGGGAACTAGCGCGTACAATGAGCAGTTCTTC

v_gene: TRBV18
abundance: few
d_gene: NA
j_gene: TRBJ2-5
CDR3aa: CASSPVRGQETQYF
CDR3nt: TGTGCCAGCTCACCCGTGAGGGGGCAAGAGACCCAGTACTTC

v_gene: TRBV19
abundance: NA
d_gene: TRBD1
j_gene: TRBJ2-3
CDR3aa: CASSIMGQITDTQYF
CDR3nt: TGTGCCAGTAGTATTATGGGACAGATCACAGATACGCAGTATTTT

v_gene: TRBV9
abundance: NA
d_gene: TRBD2
j_gene: TRBJ2-7
CDR3aa: CASSGGLAFHEQYF
CDR3nt: TGTGCCAGCAGCGGGGGACTAGCTTTCCACGAGCAGTACTTC

v_gene: TRBV4-1
abundance: NA
d_gene: NA
j_gene: TRBJ2-5
CDR3aa: CASSQEAAETQYF
CDR3nt: TGCGCCAGCAGCCAAGAAGCTGCCGAGACCCAGTACTTC

v_gene: TRBV4-3
abundance: NA
d_gene: TRBD1
j_gene: TRBJ2-7
CDR3aa: CASSQDWGRHRGGEQYF
CDR3nt: TGCGCCAGCAGCCAAGATTGGGGGCGGCACAGGGGTGGCGAGCAGTACTTC